These 32 T cell receptor beta chains were sequenced from one sample in a study of cytomegalovirus exposure and HLA in healthy donors. Primers for the PCR totalled 60 Vbeta and 13 Jbeta. The table came from immunoSEQ multiplex PCR; TCRdb's copy has only in-frame clones and leaves some out. The listing records approximately 190,000 clones. Input material: PBMCs. These receptor sequences come from a boy younger than 18 in good health and CMV-seronegative.

J is TRBJ1-2 and V is TRBV6-6; 9 nucleotides line up with TRBD1. V was pared by 7 bases and J by 7 bases, with 13 bases of the junction left unmatched. The CDR3 is 15 amino acids. Germline V lookup: CDR1 MNHNY, CDR2 SVGAGI (reference sequence). Written as DNA, the CDR3 is TGTGCCAGCATTTCCCCCTCTGACAGGGGGATTGGCTACACCTTC. This translates into CASISPSDRGIGYTF.

The V and J genes are TRBV29-1 and TRBJ1-3; D gene unclear. The germline V and J ends were trimmed by 6 bases and 0 bases, with 12 bases remaining between them. The CDR3 spans 14 residues. Germline assignment: CDR1 SQVTM and CDR2 ANQGSEA. CDR3 sequence: CSVSHLLSGNTIYF. CDR3 bases: TGCAGCGTCTCCCACTTACTCTCTGGAAACACCATATATTTT.

V is TRBV5-8 and J is TRBJ1-1, with unresolved D. Trimming took 4 bases from V and 4 from J, leaving 11 bases between them. The CDR3 has 13 amino acids. Germline V lookup: CDR1 SGHTS, CDR2 YDEGEE. The CDR3 protein is CASSGWQRTEAFF. CDR3 DNA sequence: TGTGCCAGCAGCGGATGGCAGCGCACTGAAGCTTTCTTT.

The chain couples TRBV6-1 to TRBJ2-3, with D perhaps TRBD1 (6 bases). CDR1 is MNHNS and CDR2 is SASEGT in the germline V gene. V gave up 4 bases and J gave up 9 bases, with 26 bases separating them. This CDR3 region has 17 residues. Here the CDR3 DNA reads TGTGCCAGCAGTGCTACCCTAAGGGGGTCTAGGAGTGGAACGCAGTATTTT. Protein product: CASSATLRGSRSGTQYF.

The chain employs TRBV14 and TRBJ2-1; TRBD2 agrees at 11 bases. Germline V gene sequence: CDR1 SGHDN, CDR2 FVKESK. V gave up 3 bases and J gave up 7 bases; unmatched junction bases: 11. The CDR3 runs to 17 residues. CDR3 DNA: TGTGCCAGCAGCCATCGACTAGCGGGGATGGTGAGGAATGAGCAGTTCTTC. Translated: CASSHRLAGMVRNEQFF.

The rearrangement joins TRBV30 to TRBJ2-3, with a possible D match to TRBD1 (6 bases). This CDR3 contains 14 residues. Trimming left V 1 base short and J 1 base short, with 9 bases between. Germline V CDR1 and CDR2: GTSNPN, SVGIG (reference sequence). CDR3 DNA: TGTGCCTGGAGTGCAGGACAGCGCACAGATACGCAGTATTTT. This sequence encodes CAWSAGQRTDTQYF.

The V gene is TRBV19, the J gene TRBJ1-5, with TRBD1 as a possible D gene (5 bases). Looked up from germline, CDR1 is LNHDA and CDR2 is SQIVND (reference sequence). The CDR3 has 12 residues. V was clipped by 5 bases and J by 10 bases, with 12 bases between them. The CDR3 sequence is CASSAREGPQHF. CDR3 DNA: TGTGCCAGTAGTGCCAGGGAAGGCCCCCAGCATTTT. The full variable domain, completed using reference TRBV19 and TRBJ1-5, is DGGITQSPKYLFRKEGQNVTLSCEQNLNHDAMYWYRQDPGQGLRLIYYSQIVNDFQKGDIAEGYSVSREKKESFPLTVTSAQKNPTAFYLCASSAREGPQHFGDGTRLSIL.

The CDR3 loop is CASSSAGNSYNEQFF. The CDR3, as DNA: TGTGCCAGCAGCTCCGCAGGGAATTCCTACAATGAGCAGTTCTTC. The chain recombines TRBV7-9 with TRBJ2-1; D might be TRBD1 (5 bases). The CDR3 runs to 15 residues. Germline CDR1 reads SEHNR; CDR2 reads FQNEAQ (reference sequence). V was shortened by 4 bases and J by 1 base, with 11 bases between the two germline ends.

The CDR3 DNA is TGTGCCAGCAAGAGGCAGAATAACTATGGCTACACCTTC. Its translation: CASKRQNNYGYTF. The gene calls are TRBV6-1 and TRBJ1-2; D is unclear. The CDR3 sequence is 13 residues long. V gave up 7 bases and J gave up 1 base, with 10 bases separating them. CDR1 and CDR2 from the germline V gene are MNHNS and SASEGT.

V is TRBV28 and J is TRBJ2-7, with 14 bases fitting TRBD2. V lost 6 bases and J lost 4; bases outside the gene matches: 11. Germline V lookup: CDR1 MDHEN, CDR2 SYDVKM. The CDR3 contains 17 residues. The CDR3: CASSPGLAGVLRYEQYF. CDR3 in DNA: TGTGCCAGCAGCCCGGGACTAGCGGGGGTACTACGGTACGAGCAGTACTTC. The complete variable domain, with remaining parts taken from reference TRBV28 and TRBJ2-7, reads DVKVTQSSRYLVKRTGEKVFLECVQDMDHENMFWYRQDPGLGLRLIYFSYDVKMKEKGDIPEGYSVSREKKERFSLILESASTNQTSMYLCASSPGLAGVLRYEQYFGPGTRLTVT.

The rearrangement links TRBV7-3 to TRBJ1-2; D might be TRBD1 (5 bases). Germline assignment: CDR1 SGHTA and CDR2 FQGTGA. Trimming removed 5 bases from V and 7 bases from J, with 14 bases in between. The CDR3 is 13 amino acids. CDR3 region: CASSQGPSAGYTF. DNA for the CDR3: TGTGCCAGCAGCCAGGGTCCTTCTGCTGGCTACACCTTC.

This chain uses TRBV7-3 with TRBJ2-1, with D unresolved. Germline CDR1 SGHTA, CDR2 FQGTGA. This CDR3 has 17 amino acids. Trimming shortened V by 4 bases and J by 1 base, and 17 bases separated the two germline ends. The CDR3 nucleotides read TGTGCCAGCAGCTCGAACCCCAGTGTCGGGTCCTACAATGAGCAGTTCTTC. This codes for CASSSNPSVGSYNEQFF.

The V gene is TRBV7-2, the J gene TRBJ2-2; a possible D gene is TRBD1 (6 bases). Trimming shortened V by 1 base and J by 3 bases, and 9 bases separated the two germline ends. Germline V gene data show CDR1 as SGHTA and CDR2 as FQGNSA. There are 15 residues in the CDR3. The CDR3 DNA follows: TGTGCCAGCAGCTTAGTAAGGGGGTACACCGGGGAGCTGTTTTTT. It codes for CASSLVRGYTGELFF.

The CDR3 DNA reads TGTGCCAGCAGCTTACAGGCGGGGGGGATCACAGATACGCAGTATTTT. Its translation is CASSLQAGGITDTQYF. This chain joins TRBV7-3 and TRBJ2-3, with TRBD2 matching 9 bases. This CDR3 comprises 16 residues. CDR1 is SGHTA, CDR2 FQGTGA, per germline. V shed 2 bases and J 2 bases; nucleotides not matched to a gene: 5.

The chain is built from TRBV5-4 and TRBJ1-2; 8 nucleotides match TRBD1. Germline V lookup: CDR1 SGHNT, CDR2 YYREEE (reference sequence). J lost 5 bases, V lost 0 bases, and 6 bases had no gene match. This CDR3 is built from 15 residues. The CDR3: CASSLGDGQGYGYTF. The CDR3 coding sequence is TGTGCCAGCAGCTTGGGGGATGGACAGGGTTATGGCTACACCTTC.

This chain uses TRBV19 with TRBJ2-7; TRBD1 matches 9 bases. The trim removed 8 bases at V and 7 bases at J, leaving 15 bases unmatched. CDR1 LNHDA and CDR2 SQIVND come from the germline V gene (reference sequence). This CDR3 is built from 15 residues. The CDR3 coding sequence is TGTGCCAGTGCGATCCGGGACAGGGCCTTTCAGGAGCAGTACTTC. Its translation: CASAIRDRAFQEQYF.

This chain uses TRBV30 with TRBJ2-5, with a weak D call TRBD2 (6 bases). The end of the DNA fits TRBJ2-7 better, so the J call may be wrong. Germline assignment: CDR1 GTSNPN and CDR2 SVGIG (reference sequence). The CDR3 is 14 amino acids. CDR3 nucleotides: TGTGCCTGGAGTGTCGGGGGACTTAGTTACGAGCAGTACTTC. Translated: CAWSVGGLSYEQYF.

This rearrangement joins TRBV7-8 to TRBJ1-2; 8 bases align to TRBD1. The junction had 5 bases not matched to a gene; V was cut back by 5 bases and J by 3 bases. The CDR3 contains 14 residues. The germline gives CDR1 SGHVS, CDR2 FQNEAQ. The CDR3 coding sequence is TGTGCCAGCAGCATCAGGGGGCTGGACTATGGCTACACCTTC. Amino acids: CASSIRGLDYGYTF.

The chain recombines TRBV7-2 with TRBJ2-1; D ambiguous. Per germline, CDR1 SGHTA and CDR2 FQGNSA. V was trimmed by 11 bases and J by 8 bases, leaving 10 bases between them. The CDR3 contains 10 residues. The CDR3 bases are TGTGCCGGCGCAGGTCATGAGCAGTTCTTC. Translated: CAGAGHEQFF.

The chain couples TRBV7-7 to TRBJ2-1; the match to TRBD2 covers 14 bases. The germline V gene has CDR1 SSHAT and CDR2 FNYEAQ (reference sequence). The V gene end was trimmed by 5 bases and the J gene end by 7 bases; junction bases not matched to a gene: 4. The CDR3 length is 15 residues. CDR3 DNA: TGTGCCAGCAGCCTCGGGACTAGCGGGGGTAATGAGCAGTTCTTC. Translated, it gives CASSLGTSGGNEQFF.

V and J are TRBV5-5 and TRBJ1-4; perhaps TRBD1 as D (5 bases). V lost 5 bases and J lost 4, with 12 bases in between. From germline, CDR1 is SGHKS and CDR2 YYEKEE (reference sequence). This CDR3 spans 14 amino acids. CDR3 DNA: TGTGCCAGCAGGGGGGGGGTGAATAATGAAAAACTGTTTTTT. Translating gives CASRGGVNNEKLFF.

The chain has TRBV11-3 and TRBJ2-1; a possible D gene is TRBD2 (6 bases). This CDR3 region has 12 residues. CDR1 is SGHNT, CDR2 YENEEA, per germline. The ends were cut back, 8 bases at V and 4 bases at J, with 9 bases in the middle. Written as DNA, the CDR3 is TGTGCCAGCGGCCGGGGGTACAATGAGCAGTTCTTC. It specifies CASGRGYNEQFF.

The chain uses TRBV18 and TRBJ2-5; 14 bases agree with TRBD2. CDR1 and CDR2 from the germline V gene are KGHSH and LQKENI. Losses at the gene ends were 3 bases for V and 2 bases for J; bases not matched to a gene: 8. CDR3 length: 18 amino acids. CDR3 nucleotides: TGTGCCAGCTCACCTAACCGTGGGACTAGCGGGGGTCAAGAGACCCAGTACTTC. Protein product: CASSPNRGTSGGQETQYF.

V usage is TRBV19 and J usage is TRBJ1-2; D is unclear. V was clipped by 3 bases and J by 6 bases, with 11 bases between them. The CDR3 has 13 residues. Per germline, CDR1 LNHDA and CDR2 SQIVND (reference sequence). The CDR3 sequence is CASSILLSDGYTF. For the CDR3, the DNA is TGTGCCAGTAGTATCCTACTCTCGGATGGCTACACCTTC.

The rearrangement links TRBV7-9 to TRBJ1-4, with 7 bases fitting TRBD1. The V gene's germline CDR1 is SEHNR and CDR2 FQNEAQ (reference sequence). The V segment lost 5 bases and the J segment 3 bases; nucleotides outside the gene matches: 6. CDR3 size: 15 residues. The CDR3 bases are TGTGCCAGCAGCGTCGGGACAGCCTCTAATGAAAAACTGTTTTTT. It is translated as CASSVGTASNEKLFF.

The genes are TRBV30 and TRBJ1-1; no clear D gene. The germline V gene encodes CDR1 GTSNPN and CDR2 SVGIG (reference sequence). V lost 3 bases and J lost 3, with 17 bases in between. There are 15 residues in the CDR3. CDR3 sequence reads: CAWSDRHGLDTEAFF. The CDR3 bases are TGTGCCTGGAGCGACCGGCATGGGCTGGACACTGAAGCTTTCTTT.

This chain connects TRBV19 to TRBJ1-1; D is ambiguous. The CDR3 extends over 14 amino acids. Looked up from germline, CDR1 is LNHDA and CDR2 is SQIVND (reference sequence). The V end lost 1 base, the J end lost 10 bases, and 16 bases lay between the germline ends. DNA of the CDR3: TGTGCCAGTAGTATAGCCGAGCGGCCCTCTGGAGCTTTCTTT. Amino acids: CASSIAERPSGAFF.

The V and J genes are TRBV6-5 and TRBJ1-5; the match to TRBD1 covers 7 bases. The CDR3 is 14 residues long. The J segment lost 2 bases and the V segment lost 4 bases, leaving 2 bases of the junction unmatched. The germline V gene encodes CDR1 MNHEY and CDR2 SVGAGI. The CDR3 reads CASSFTGGNQPQHF. The CDR3 DNA is TGTGCCAGCAGTTTCACAGGGGGCAATCAGCCCCAGCATTTT.

The J gene is TRBJ2-3, the V gene TRBV2, with TRBD1 identical over 9 bases. Germline V gene sequence: CDR1 SNHLY, CDR2 FYNNEI. J gave up 0 bases and V 8 bases, and 9 bases lay outside the gene matches. The CDR3 contains 16 residues. CDR3 protein: CASGQGILFSTDTQYF. CDR3 sequence (DNA): TGTGCCAGCGGACAGGGGATCTTATTTAGCACAGATACGCAGTATTTT.

The V gene is TRBV2, the J gene TRBJ2-1, with D maybe TRBD1 (6 bases). Trimming removed 5 bases from V and 2 bases from J, with 13 bases in between. The CDR3 loop spans 15 amino acids. CDR1 and CDR2 from the germline V gene are SNHLY and FYNNEI. For the CDR3, the DNA is TGTGCCAGCAGTCCCGGGACACTGACCTACAATGAGCAGTTCTTC. This gives the protein CASSPGTLTYNEQFF.

V usage is TRBV4-2 and J usage is TRBJ1-2; 7 bases are a match to TRBD1. Trimming at V came to 1 base and at J to 5 bases, leaving 4 bases not matched to a gene. CDR1 and CDR2 from the germline V gene are LGHNA and YNFKEQ. The CDR3 extends over 14 amino acids. In DNA form, the CDR3 reads TGTGCCAGCAGCCAAGGACAGGGAATTTATGGCTACACCTTC. Translated: CASSQGQGIYGYTF.

The chain combines TRBV6-4 with TRBJ2-1; 8 positions agree with TRBD1. After removal of 4 bases from V and 8 bases from J, the junction contained 7 bases not matched to a gene. CDR1 and CDR2 (germline): MRHNA, SNTAGT. The CDR3 contains 14 residues. The CDR3 reads CASSVQGGTHEQFF. Here the CDR3 DNA reads TGTGCCAGCAGTGTACAGGGGGGAACACATGAGCAGTTCTTC.